This T cell receptor (beta chain) was captured by sequencing in a study of blood T cell repertoires in COVID-19. Looking at the study overall: The samples span acute and convalescent COVID-19 from the United States, Italy and Spain.

Original processing methods: It was from reference gene primer amplification that nucleated cell counts were estimated. Sequencing was performed with immunoSEQ multiplex PCR; in TCRdb, only in-frame clones are kept and a portion is missing. The V and J calls and the clone size are those of that table, but D and trimming were determined from the DNA. The table lists a few hundred thousand clones, roughly 85% of them singletons, with 7.2% in the top ten. Germline CDR1 LNHDA, CDR2 SQIVND (reference sequence). V lost 7 bases to trimming and J lost 4 bases, with 5 bases between them. This CDR3 has 11 amino acids.

The chain combines TRBV19 with TRBJ2-1; D remains ambiguous. The clonotype was recovered from a human donor in a cohort sampled during active COVID-19. Sequenced material: peripheral blood. The CDR3 coding sequence is TGTGCCAGTACCTTTTACAATGAGCAGTTCTTC. Translation gives CASTFYNEQFF.